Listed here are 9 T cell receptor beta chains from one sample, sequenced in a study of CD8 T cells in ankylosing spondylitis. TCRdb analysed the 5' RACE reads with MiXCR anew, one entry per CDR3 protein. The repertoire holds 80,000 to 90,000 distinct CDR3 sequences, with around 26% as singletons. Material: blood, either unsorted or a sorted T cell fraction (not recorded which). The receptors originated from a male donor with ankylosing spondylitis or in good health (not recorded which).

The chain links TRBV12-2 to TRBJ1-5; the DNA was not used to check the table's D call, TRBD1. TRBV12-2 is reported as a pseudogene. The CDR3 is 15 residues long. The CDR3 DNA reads TGTGCAAGTCGCTCCCGGACAGGCCACAATCAGCCCCAGCATTTT. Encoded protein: CASRSRTGHNQPQHF.

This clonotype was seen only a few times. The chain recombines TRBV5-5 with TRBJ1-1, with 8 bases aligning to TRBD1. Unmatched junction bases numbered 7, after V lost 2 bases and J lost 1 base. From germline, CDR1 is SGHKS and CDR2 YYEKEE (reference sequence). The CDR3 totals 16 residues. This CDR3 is CASSLPQGAQNTEAFF. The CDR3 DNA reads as TGTGCCAGCAGCTTACCTCAGGGGGCGCAGAACACTGAAGCTTTCTTT.

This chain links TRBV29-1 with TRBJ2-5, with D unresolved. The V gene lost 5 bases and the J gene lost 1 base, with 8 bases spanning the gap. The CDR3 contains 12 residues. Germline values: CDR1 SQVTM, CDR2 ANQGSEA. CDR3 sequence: CSVLVVQETQYF. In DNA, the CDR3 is TGCAGCGTTCTGGTAGTCCAAGAGACCCAGTACTTC. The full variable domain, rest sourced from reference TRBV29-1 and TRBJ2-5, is SAVISQKPSRDICQRGTSLTIQCQVDSQVTMMFWYRQQPGQSLTLIATANQGSEATYESGFVIDKFPISRPNLTFSTLTVSNMSPEDSSIYLCSVLVVQETQYFGPGTRLLVL.

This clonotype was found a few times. The CDR3 region is CASSLVSNTDTQYF. The CDR3 DNA follows: TGTGCCAGCAGCTTGGTTTCTAACACAGATACGCAGTATTTT. The gene calls are TRBV5-4 and TRBJ2-3, with D unclear. This CDR3 spans 14 amino acids. V gave up 0 bases and J gave up 2 bases, with 7 bases separating them. Germline V gene data show CDR1 as SGHNT and CDR2 as YYREEE (reference sequence).

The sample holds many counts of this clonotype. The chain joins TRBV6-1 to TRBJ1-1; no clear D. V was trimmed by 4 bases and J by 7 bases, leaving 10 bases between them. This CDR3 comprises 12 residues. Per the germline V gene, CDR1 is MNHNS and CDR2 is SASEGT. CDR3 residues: CASSVPGLEAFF. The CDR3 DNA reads TGTGCCAGCAGTGTCCCCGGGCTTGAAGCTTTCTTT.

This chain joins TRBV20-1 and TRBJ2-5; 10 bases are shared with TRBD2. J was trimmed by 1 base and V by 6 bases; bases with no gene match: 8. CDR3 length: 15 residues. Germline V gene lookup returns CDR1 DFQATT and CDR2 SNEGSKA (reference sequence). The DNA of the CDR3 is TGCAGTGCCGCTTCTAGCGGGGGCCTCCAAGAGACCCAGTACTTC. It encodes CSAASSGGLQETQYF.

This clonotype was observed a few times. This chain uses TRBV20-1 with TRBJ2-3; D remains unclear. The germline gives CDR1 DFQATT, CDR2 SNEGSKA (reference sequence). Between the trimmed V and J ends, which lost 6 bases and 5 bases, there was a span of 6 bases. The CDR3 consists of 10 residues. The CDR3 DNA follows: TGCAGTGCCAGGCGAGATACGCAGTATTTT. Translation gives CSARRDTQYF.

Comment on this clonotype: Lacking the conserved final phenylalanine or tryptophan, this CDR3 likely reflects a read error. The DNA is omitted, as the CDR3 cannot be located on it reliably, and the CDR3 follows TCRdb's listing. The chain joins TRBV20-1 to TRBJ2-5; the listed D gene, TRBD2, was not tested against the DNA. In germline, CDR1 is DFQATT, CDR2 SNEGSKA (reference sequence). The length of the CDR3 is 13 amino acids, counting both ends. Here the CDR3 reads CSARDRRAGGHLI.

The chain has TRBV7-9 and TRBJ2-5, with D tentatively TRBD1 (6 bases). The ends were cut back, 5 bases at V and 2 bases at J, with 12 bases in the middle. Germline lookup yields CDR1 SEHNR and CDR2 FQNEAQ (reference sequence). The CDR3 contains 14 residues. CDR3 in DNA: TGTGCCAGCAGCCCGGACAGTACTCAAGAGACCCAGTACTTC. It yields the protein CASSPDSTQETQYF. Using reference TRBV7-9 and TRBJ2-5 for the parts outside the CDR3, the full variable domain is DTGVSQNPRHKITKRGQNVTFRCDPISEHNRLYWYRQTLGQGPEFLTYFQNEAQLEKSRLLSDRFSAERPKGSFSTLEIQRTEQGDSAMYLCASSPDSTQETQYFGPGTRLLVL.